This T cell receptor (beta chain) comes out of a study of regulatory T cells in long-lasting Graves disease. General study findings and limits: Shared public clonotypes totalled 2,500 to 3,500 in persistent patients, compared with about 960 in new patients. Newly diagnosed patients had higher TCR diversity than persistent Graves' patients did.

Arm-PCR of CDR3 regions and iRepertoire HTBI primers were used to build TCR beta libraries. One entry per CDR3 protein results from TCRdb running MiXCR on the multiplex PCR reads. The data contain 400,000 to 450,000 distinct CDR3 sequences, 15% of them singletons. This clonotype occurred many times. Its antigen is as yet unknown. CDR1 is MNHEY and CDR2 is SMNVEV in the germline V gene (reference sequence). The V gene lost 7 bases and the J gene lost 4 bases, with 17 bases spanning the gap. The CDR3 has 16 residues. Stated time point: newly diagnosed GD, antithyroid drugs for less than 3 months. PBMC RNA served as the TCR library source. These data were likewise used in another study, on T cells in Graves' hyperthyroidism and ophthalmopathy.

This chain uses TRBV27 with TRBJ1-6; no firm D call. The input for sequencing was peripheral blood mononuclear cells (PBMCs), taken at new diagnosis, from a patient treated with antithyroid drugs. The clonotype was recovered from a woman in her 30s with Graves disease. The CDR3 DNA sequence: TGTGCCAGCACCGGTGGAGGGATCGGGTATAATTCACCCCTCCACTTT. Translation gives CASTGGGIGYNSPLHF.